This T cell receptor (beta chain) was retrieved from a study of identical twins. In TCRdb, the 5' RACE reads were re-called with MiXCR into one record per CDR3 protein. The table lists about 220,000 distinct CDR3 sequences, 6.5% of them singletons. The V end lost 0 bases, the J end lost 2 bases, and 7 bases lay between the germline ends. CDR1 is SGHDT and CDR2 is YYEEEE in the germline V gene. This CDR3 comprises 14 residues. This clonotype occurred many times. A further study also used this sample, focusing on T cells expressing NK-cell markers.

The chain is built from TRBV5-6 and TRBJ2-3; D gene ambiguous. This TCR was sampled from a woman aged 18-29 years in good health. Sequencing was performed on CD8+ T cells sorted from blood. The CDR3 region is CASSLGRITDTQYF. The DNA of the CDR3 is TGTGCCAGCAGCTTGGGGCGGATCACAGATACGCAGTATTTT.